This passage covers 11 T cell receptor beta chains from one sample sequenced in a study of cytomegalovirus exposure and HLA in healthy donors. Primers: 60 Vbeta forward and 13 Jbeta reverse. Using immunoSEQ multiplex PCR, the repertoire was profiled, and TCRdb retains in-frame clones only, with some absent. The sample holds about 130,000 clones, approximately 80% seen once. Sequencing was performed on PBMCs. The receptors here all came from a man under 40 in good health and CMV-seropositive.

This clone occurred once. The chain combines TRBV6-5 with TRBJ2-2, with D perhaps TRBD2 (6 bases). The CDR3 spans 16 residues. CDR1 and CDR2 (germline): MNHEY, SVGAGI. The ends were cut back, 0 bases at V and 8 bases at J, with 16 bases in the middle. The CDR3 here is CASSYSIIGGVGELFF. CDR3 DNA: TGTGCCAGCAGTTACTCCATAATCGGGGGAGTGGGGGAGCTGTTTTTT.

V usage is TRBV7-8 and J usage is TRBJ2-7; no clear D. This CDR3 has 16 amino acids. Trimming took off 5 bases at V and 0 bases at J, with 17 bases between the two ends. Germline CDR1 reads SGHVS; CDR2 reads FQNEAQ. This CDR3 is CASSHLRQRDSYEQYF. The CDR3 nucleotides are TGTGCCAGCAGCCACCTGCGGCAGCGAGACTCCTACGAGCAGTACTTC.

The J gene is TRBJ2-3, the V gene TRBV27, with 9 nucleotides matching TRBD2. V trimming: 4 bases; J trimming: 2 bases; junction bases outside the gene matches: 4. The CDR3 totals 15 residues. CDR1 and CDR2 (germline): MNHEY, SMNVEV (reference sequence). Here the CDR3 DNA reads TGTGCCAGCAGTTCGCGGGGGGGGTACACAGATACGCAGTATTTT. This codes for CASSSRGGYTDTQYF.

The gene calls are TRBV27 and TRBJ2-3; D not resolved. The V end lost 2 bases, the J end lost 4 bases, and 10 bases lay between the germline ends. CDR1 and CDR2 (germline): MNHEY, SMNVEV (reference sequence). This CDR3 has 14 amino acids. CDR3 sequence reads: CASSLTGFSDTQYF. Written as DNA, the CDR3 is TGTGCCAGCAGTTTAACCGGGTTCTCAGATACGCAGTATTTT.

The chain carries TRBV5-1 and TRBJ2-6; no clear D. Germline V CDR1 and CDR2: SGHRS, YFSETQ. Trimming cost V 4 bases and J 0 bases, with 8 bases left between them. The CDR3 covers 15 residues. The chain's CDR3 is CASSPVLSGANVLTF. CDR3 nucleotides: TGCGCCAGCAGCCCGGTCCTCTCTGGGGCCAACGTCCTGACTTTC.

There are a few counts of this clone. The chain has TRBV7-6 and TRBJ1-6; 7 bases are shared with TRBD1. The CDR3 runs 15 residues. Per germline, CDR1 SGHVS and CDR2 FNYEAQ. J lost 10 bases, V lost 5 bases, and 11 bases had no gene match. For the CDR3, the DNA is TGTGCCAGCAGCGGAGGGACAGAGTGGAACTCACCCCTCCACTTT. Residues: CASSGGTEWNSPLHF.

This clone was recorded only once. The CDR3, as DNA: TGTGCCAGCAGAGGAAGCAGGGGGAGCAATCAGCCCCAGCATTTT. Translating gives CASRGSRGSNQPQHF. This rearrangement joins TRBV2 to TRBJ1-5; TRBD1 aligns across 7 bases. V lost 6 bases and J lost 1; bases outside the gene matches: 6. Looked up from germline, CDR1 is SNHLY and CDR2 is FYNNEI. This CDR3 spans 15 amino acids.

This clone showed up just a few times. The V call is TRBV13, the J call TRBJ1-1; D is possibly TRBD1 (6 bases). The length of the CDR3 is 15 residues. Trimming stripped 5 bases from V and 4 bases from J, with 17 bases between. Germline loops: CDR1 PRHDT, CDR2 FYEKMQ (reference sequence). The CDR3 DNA reads as TGTGCCAGCAGCATCGGTGGGGGCGCAGGCACTGAAGCTTTCTTT. This encodes CASSIGGGAGTEAFF. The variable domain in full, completed from reference TRBV13 and TRBJ1-1, reads AAGVIQSPRHLIKEKRETATLKCYPIPRHDTVYWYQQGPGQDPQFLISFYEKMQSDKGSIPDRFSAQQFSDYHSELNMSSLELGDSALYFCASSIGGGAGTEAFFGQGTRLTVV.

CDR3 in amino acids: CASSIQGFSYEQYF. The CDR3 DNA sequence: TGTGCCAGCAGCATACAGGGTTTCTCCTACGAGCAGTACTTC. The chain combines TRBV6-1 with TRBJ2-7; the D gene is possibly TRBD1 (6 bases). Per the germline V gene, CDR1 is MNHNS and CDR2 is SASEGT. V gave up 6 bases and J gave up 0 bases, with 12 bases separating them. This CDR3 contains 14 residues.

This chain joins TRBV19 and TRBJ1-1; possible D gene TRBD1, 6 bases. CDR1 and CDR2 from the germline V gene are LNHDA and SQIVND (reference sequence). V was cut by 5 bases and J by 1 base, with 14 bases left in between. This CDR3 comprises 15 residues. CDR3 region: CASSPVPTGNTEAFF. The DNA of the CDR3 is TGTGCCAGTAGTCCGGTCCCGACAGGGAACACTGAAGCTTTCTTT. The entire variable domain, with the rest obtained from reference TRBV19 and TRBJ1-1, is as follows: DGGITQSPKYLFRKEGQNVTLSCEQNLNHDAMYWYRQDPGQGLRLIYYSQIVNDFQKGDIAEGYSVSREKKESFPLTVTSAQKNPTAFYLCASSPVPTGNTEAFFGQGTRLTVV.

In its sample, this clone was seen once. The chain links TRBV9 to TRBJ1-3; D uncertain. V was pared by 3 bases and J by 3 bases, with 13 bases between. This CDR3 has 15 amino acids. Germline V lookup: CDR1 SGDLS, CDR2 YYNGEE. The CDR3 sequence: CASSGDTEGGNTIYF. CDR3 coding DNA: TGTGCCAGCAGCGGAGATACAGAGGGTGGAAACACCATATATTTT. Based on the CDR3 plus reference TRBV9 and TRBJ1-3, the full variable domain is DSGVTQTPKHLITATGQRVTLRCSPRSGDLSVYWYQQSLDQGLQFLIQYYNGEERAKGNILERFSAQQFPDLHSELNLSSLELGDSALYFCASSGDTEGGNTIYFGEGSWLTVV.